This passage covers 18 T cell receptor beta chains from one sample sequenced in a study of blood T cell repertoires in COVID-19 (TCRdb year 2020). Library creation used the immunoSEQ multiplex PCR assay. This is the immuneACCESS table as TCRdb keeps it, with only in-frame sequences that have V and J called. A part of the clones is gone; compared with another copy, unresolved V genes explain less than half, and the rest is unexplained. The sample data list 200,000 to 300,000 clones, and 88% of these were observed just once. The ten top clones hold roughly 4% of the sample. Specimen: peripheral blood. The receptors were sampled from a man aged 55 to 70 who had recovered from COVID-19.

V is TRBV5-6 and J is TRBJ1-4; weak D call: TRBD1 (5 bases). From germline, CDR1 is SGHDT and CDR2 YYEEEE. Trimming stripped 4 bases from V and 6 bases from J, with 10 bases between. This CDR3 comprises 13 residues. CDR3 nucleotide sequence: TGTGCCAGCAGCGGGGGGAGTGATGAAAAACTGTTTTTT. Residues: CASSGGSDEKLFF.

The CDR3 bases are TGTGCCAGCAGCCAGACCGCTAGCGGAGCCAGCACAGATACGCAGTATTTT. This translates into CASSQTASGASTDTQYF. The rearrangement links TRBV4-2 to TRBJ2-3; 7 bases map to TRBD2. Per the germline V gene, CDR1 is LGHNA and CDR2 is YNFKEQ. The V and J ends lost 3 bases and 0 bases, in that order; junction bases with no gene match: 9. This CDR3 contains 17 residues.

This clone has just a few counts. This chain uses TRBV4-2 with TRBJ2-3; 10 nucleotides align to TRBD2. Germline lookup yields CDR1 LGHNA and CDR2 YNFKEQ. CDR3 length: 17 residues. J lost 8 bases, V lost 3 bases, and 14 bases had no gene match. The CDR3 nucleotides are TGTGCCAGCAGCCAGGGGGGCGGGGCTAGCGGGGGTGGTACGCAGTATTTT. Translating gives CASSQGGGASGGGTQYF.

V gene TRBV6-5 combines with J gene TRBJ2-1, with 13 bases lining up with TRBD2. Losses at the gene ends were 5 bases for V and 7 bases for J; bases not matched to a gene: 5. Germline V CDR1 and CDR2: MNHEY, SVGAGI. CDR3 length equals 15 residues. DNA of the CDR3: TGTGCCAGCAGTCTACTAGCGGGGGGGCGGAATGAGCAGTTCTTC. This translates into CASSLLAGGRNEQFF.

The V gene is TRBV18, the J gene TRBJ1-2, with D possibly being TRBD1 (5 bases). Deletions cut 3 bases from V and 7 bases from J, with 21 bases between. The germline V gene has CDR1 KGHSH and CDR2 LQKENI. The CDR3 spans 16 residues. The CDR3 reads CASSPPLRTGGAGYTF. The CDR3, as DNA: TGTGCCAGCTCACCCCCCTTGCGGACCGGCGGGGCTGGCTACACCTTC.

This clone came up once. The V gene is TRBV5-1, the J gene TRBJ2-3; 11 positions agree with TRBD1. J lost 5 bases, V lost 7 bases, and 9 bases had no gene match. This CDR3 spans 15 amino acids. Per germline, CDR1 SGHRS and CDR2 YFSETQ. The CDR3 DNA reads TGCGCCAGCGGACAGGGGGCGTTGAATTTAGATACGCAGTATTTT. It translates to CASGQGALNLDTQYF.

The V and J genes are TRBV5-6 and TRBJ2-7, with D tentatively TRBD2 (5 bases). The CDR3 covers 15 residues. Trimming stripped 4 bases from V and 2 bases from J, with 16 bases between. Germline CDR1 SGHDT, CDR2 YYEEEE. The CDR3 coding sequence is TGTGCCAGCAGCGCGATTAGGAGGTGGGCCTACGAGCAGTACTTC. Protein sequence: CASSAIRRWAYEQYF.

The chain uses TRBV27 and TRBJ1-2, with TRBD1 as a possible D gene (5 bases). The CDR3 runs to 15 residues. The ends were cut back, 6 bases at V and 4 bases at J, with 18 bases in the middle. Germline V lookup: CDR1 MNHEY, CDR2 SMNVEV (reference sequence). The CDR3 coding sequence is TGTGCCAGCAGCCTACAGGCCTTACCGATCTATGGCTACACCTTC. The encoded protein is CASSLQALPIYGYTF.

The chain links TRBV14 to TRBJ1-2, with 8 bases identical to TRBD1. The CDR3 length is 15 residues. Germline V gene sequence: CDR1 SGHDN, CDR2 FVKESK. V shed 6 bases, J shed 4 bases, and the junction held 10 bases outside the gene matches. This CDR3 reads CASSRQGARSYGYTF. As DNA, the CDR3 is TGTGCCAGCAGTCGCCAGGGGGCTAGATCCTATGGCTACACCTTC.

The chain uses TRBV4-1 and TRBJ2-7, with no clear D. The germline V gene encodes CDR1 MGHRA and CDR2 YSYEKL. V lost 0 bases and J lost 2, with 17 bases in between. The CDR3 is 17 residues long. The CDR3 loop is CASSQEGGGLGPYEQYF. As DNA, the CDR3 is TGCGCCAGCAGCCAAGAAGGTGGTGGGCTTGGGCCCTACGAGCAGTACTTC.

The chain carries TRBV7-9 and TRBJ2-7; D gene unclear. Trimming removed 6 bases from V and 3 bases from J, with 6 bases in between. CDR1 is SEHNR, CDR2 FQNEAQ, per germline (reference sequence). CDR3 length: 11 residues. The CDR3: CASSRLYEQYF. In DNA, the CDR3 is TGTGCCAGCAGTCGACTCTACGAGCAGTACTTC.

This clone was counted only a few times. The J gene is TRBJ1-1, the V gene TRBV27; 7 bases align to TRBD1. The CDR3 runs 13 residues. The V gene's germline CDR1 is MNHEY and CDR2 SMNVEV (reference sequence). The ends lost 7 bases at V and 5 bases at J; junction bases unmatched: 7. Here the CDR3 reads CASIEQGKTEAFF. The CDR3 DNA sequence: TGTGCCAGCATTGAACAGGGGAAGACTGAAGCTTTCTTT.

The chain carries TRBV4-1 and TRBJ1-1; possibly TRBD1 for D (5 bases). CDR3 length equals 14 residues. The V and J ends lost 4 bases and 0 bases respectively, with 9 bases between them. CDR1 MGHRA and CDR2 YSYEKL come from the germline V gene. CDR3 loop: CASSRDRLNTEAFF. CDR3 bases: TGCGCCAGCAGCCGAGACAGATTGAACACTGAAGCTTTCTTT.

The V call is TRBV5-6, the J call TRBJ2-1, with D perhaps TRBD2 (5 bases). Trimming cost V 3 bases and J 5 bases, with 9 bases left between them. The CDR3 sequence is 13 residues long. Germline CDR1 SGHDT, CDR2 YYEEEE. CDR3: CASSSDSDNEQFF. CDR3 nucleotides: TGTGCCAGCAGCTCGGACTCAGACAATGAGCAGTTCTTC. The full variable domain, with the rest looked up from reference TRBV5-6 and TRBJ2-1, is DAGVTQSPTHLIKTRGQQVTLRCSPKSGHDTVSWYQQALGQGPQFIFQYYEEEERQRGNFPDRFSGHQFPNYSSELNVNALLLGDSALYLCASSSDSDNEQFFGPGTRLTVL.

The chain employs TRBV12-3 or TRBV12-4 and TRBJ2-1; D not certain. Trimming pared 3 bases from V and 7 bases from J, leaving 10 bases between. This CDR3 has 13 residues. The CDR3 DNA is TGTGCCAGCAGTTTGAGTGTGAGAAATGAGCAGTTCTTC. It yields the protein CASSLSVRNEQFF.

The chain is built from TRBV27 and TRBJ2-1; 7 bases are a match to TRBD1. Germline V gives CDR1 MNHEY, CDR2 SMNVEV (reference sequence). Losses at the gene ends were 4 bases for V and 7 bases for J; bases not matched to a gene: 10. The CDR3 contains 15 residues. CDR3: CASSSQGVVWNEQFF. The CDR3 coding sequence is TGTGCCAGCAGTTCCCAGGGGGTCGTGTGGAATGAGCAGTTCTTC.

The chain uses TRBV4-2 and TRBJ1-2, with TRBD1 identical over 8 bases. The V gene end was trimmed by 0 bases and the J gene end by 7 bases; junction bases not matched to a gene: 4. Germline CDR1 reads LGHNA; CDR2 reads YNFKEQ. This CDR3 spans 14 amino acids. CDR3 DNA sequence: TGTGCCAGCAGCCAAGATTCACAGGGGGTTGGCTACACCTTC. Its translation: CASSQDSQGVGYTF.

Written as DNA, the CDR3 is TGTGCCAGCAGCCACAGACGACAGATGAACACTGAAGCTTTCTTT. Its translation: CASSHRRQMNTEAFF. The chain recombines TRBV14 with TRBJ1-1, with D perhaps TRBD1 (5 bases). The germline gives CDR1 SGHDN, CDR2 FVKESK. The V and J ends lost 3 bases and 0 bases respectively, with 11 bases between them. This CDR3 region has 15 residues.